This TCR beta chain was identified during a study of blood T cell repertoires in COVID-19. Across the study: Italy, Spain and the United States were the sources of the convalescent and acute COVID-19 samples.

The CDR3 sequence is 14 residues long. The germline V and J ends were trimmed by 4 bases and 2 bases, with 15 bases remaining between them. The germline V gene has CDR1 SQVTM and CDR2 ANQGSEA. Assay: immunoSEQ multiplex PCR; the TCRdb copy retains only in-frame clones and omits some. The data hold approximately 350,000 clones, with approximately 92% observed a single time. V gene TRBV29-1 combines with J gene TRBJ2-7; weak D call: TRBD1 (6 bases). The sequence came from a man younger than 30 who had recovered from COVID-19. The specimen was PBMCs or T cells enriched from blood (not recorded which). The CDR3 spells CSVGRTETTYEQYF. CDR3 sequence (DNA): TGCAGCGTTGGACGGACAGAGACCACCTACGAGCAGTACTTC.